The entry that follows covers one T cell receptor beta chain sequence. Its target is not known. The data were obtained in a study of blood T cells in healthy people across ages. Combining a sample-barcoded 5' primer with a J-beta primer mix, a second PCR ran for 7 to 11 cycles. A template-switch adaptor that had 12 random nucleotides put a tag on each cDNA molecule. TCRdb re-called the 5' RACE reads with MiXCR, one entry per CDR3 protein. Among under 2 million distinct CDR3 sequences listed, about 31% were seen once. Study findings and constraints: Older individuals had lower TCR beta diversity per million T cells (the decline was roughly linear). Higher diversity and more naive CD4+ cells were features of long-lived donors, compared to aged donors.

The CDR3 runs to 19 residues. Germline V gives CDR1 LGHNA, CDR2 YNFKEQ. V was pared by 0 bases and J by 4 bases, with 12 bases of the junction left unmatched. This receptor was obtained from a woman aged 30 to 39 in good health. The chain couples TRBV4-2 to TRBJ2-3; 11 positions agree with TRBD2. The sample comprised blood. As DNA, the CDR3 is TGTGCCAGCAGCCAAGATGGGGCTCTAGCGGGGGGAGGTTCAGATACGCAGTATTTT. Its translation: CASSQDGALAGGGSDTQYF.